The 22 T cell receptor beta chains reported below all come from one sample, sequenced in a study of response to subunit inactivated influenza vaccine. A single record per CDR3 protein comes from TCRdb applying MiXCR to the RT-PCR reads. Of 650,000 to 700,000 distinct CDR3 sequences listed, roughly 14% were seen once; the top ten hold 11%. Sequences were derived from PBMCs from blood, sampled 12 days after vaccination. The receptors come from a man aged 45 to 65 who received an inactivated influenza vaccine.

This rearrangement joins TRBV6-1 to TRBJ1-6; TRBD1 aligns across 8 bases. Germline lookup yields CDR1 MNHNS and CDR2 SASEGT. J was trimmed by 10 bases and V by 8 bases; bases with no gene match: 10. The CDR3 spans 14 residues. The CDR3 sequence: CASRGQGAISPLHF. The CDR3, as DNA: TGTGCCAGCCGGGGGCAGGGGGCCATATCACCCCTCCACTTT.

This clonotype was seen a handful of times. The CDR3 DNA follows: TGTGCCAGCAGCAAAGCTCCGAAAGCGTTACTAGCGGAAACAGCCCCCTACGAGCAGTACTTC. This codes for CASSKAPKALLAETAPYEQYF. This chain connects TRBV21-1 to TRBJ2-7; the table's D call, TRBD2, has no DNA check behind it. TRBV21-1 is termed a pseudogene. This CDR3 spans 21 amino acids.

CDR3 in DNA: TGCGCCAGCAGCCAAGATCTGAGGACAGGGGGCGTTGCAACTAATGAAAAACTGTTTTTT. It translates to CASSQDLRTGGVATNEKLFF. The rearrangement uses TRBV4-3 and TRBJ1-4; TRBD1 agrees at 11 bases. The V and J ends lost 0 bases and 0 bases, in that order; junction bases with no gene match: 9. The germline gives CDR1 LGHNA, CDR2 YSLEER. This CDR3 has 20 residues.

This clonotype has only a few counts. The chain links TRBV28 to TRBJ2-7; 10 bases map to TRBD1. Trimming at V came to 6 bases and at J to 7 bases, leaving 9 bases not matched to a gene. This CDR3 spans 14 amino acids. CDR1 is MDHEN and CDR2 is SYDVKM in the germline V gene. This chain's CDR3 is CASSPGDRGLEQYF. DNA for the CDR3: TGTGCCAGCAGCCCTGGGGACAGGGGTTTAGAGCAGTACTTC. The full variable domain, its missing parts supplied by reference TRBV28 and TRBJ2-7, is DVKVTQSSRYLVKRTGEKVFLECVQDMDHENMFWYRQDPGLGLRLIYFSYDVKMKEKGDIPEGYSVSREKKERFSLILESASTNQTSMYLCASSPGDRGLEQYFGPGTRLTVT.

This clonotype was seen more than once but under ten times. The CDR3 bases are TGTGCCAGTAGTGGAGGGAATTGGTACGAGCAGTACTTC. It is translated as CASSGGNWYEQYF. The chain has TRBV19 and TRBJ2-7, with a tentative D call TRBD2 (6 bases). Trimming shortened V by 5 bases and J by 4 bases, and 12 bases separated the two germline ends. Germline V gives CDR1 LNHDA, CDR2 SQIVND (reference sequence). This CDR3 spans 13 amino acids.

This clonotype was seen more than once but under ten times. The chain carries TRBV6-5 and TRBJ2-7; D may correspond to TRBD1 or TRBD2 (5 bases each). This CDR3 has 15 amino acids. Trimming left V 3 bases short and J 4 bases short, with 16 bases between. In germline, CDR1 is MNHEY, CDR2 SVGAGI. CDR3 DNA sequence: TGTGCCAGCAGTTATGGACACCTTAGAGGGTACGAGCAGTACTTC. Translated: CASSYGHLRGYEQYF.

This clonotype was counted between two and nine times. The chain combines TRBV5-5 with TRBJ2-1; the D call may be TRBD1 or TRBD2 (6 bases each). Germline lookup yields CDR1 SGHKS and CDR2 YYEKEE (reference sequence). This CDR3 is built from 14 residues. V was pared by 7 bases and J by 7 bases, with 18 bases between. CDR3 coding DNA: TGTGCCAGCTCACACACGGGGGCACGGAATGAGCAGTTCTTC. Residues: CASSHTGARNEQFF.

This clonotype has only a few counts. The chain couples TRBV28 to TRBJ2-7, with D possibly being TRBD2 (6 bases). Trimming took off 6 bases at V and 6 bases at J, with 15 bases between the two ends. From germline, CDR1 is MDHEN and CDR2 SYDVKM. This CDR3 is built from 13 residues. CDR3 DNA: TGTGCCAGCAGGGGACTGGGGGTCGGCGAGCAGTACTTC. Residues: CASRGLGVGEQYF. The variable domain in full, completed from reference TRBV28 and TRBJ2-7, reads DVKVTQSSRYLVKRTGEKVFLECVQDMDHENMFWYRQDPGLGLRLIYFSYDVKMKEKGDIPEGYSVSREKKERFSLILESASTNQTSMYLCASRGLGVGEQYFGPGTRLTVT.

J is TRBJ2-7 and V is TRBV13; D possibly uses TRBD1 or TRBD2 (5 bases each). CDR3 length equals 15 residues. V lost 3 bases to trimming and J lost 4 bases, with 16 bases between them. Germline V gene sequence: CDR1 PRHDT, CDR2 FYEKMQ (reference sequence). CDR3 region: CASSFGVDRLYEQYF. CDR3 DNA sequence: TGTGCCAGCAGCTTTGGTGTTGACAGACTATACGAGCAGTACTTC.

The sample holds a few counts of this clonotype. The chain couples TRBV6-5 to TRBJ2-5; D perhaps matches TRBD2 (7 bases). Trimming cost V 0 bases and J 4 bases, with 15 bases left between them. The CDR3 is made up of 16 amino acids. Germline V gives CDR1 MNHEY, CDR2 SVGAGI. CDR3 coding DNA: TGTGCCAGCAGTTACTCGAGGCAGGGAGGGGGAGAGACCCAGTACTTC. Amino acid sequence: CASSYSRQGGGETQYF.

This clonotype was detected a few times. The chain uses TRBV7-9 and TRBJ1-2; perhaps TRBD1 as D (6 bases). The CDR3 runs to 14 residues. Trimming shortened V by 5 bases and J by 8 bases, and 18 bases separated the two germline ends. CDR1 and CDR2 (germline): SEHNR, FQNEAQ (reference sequence). CDR3 protein: CASSPGLSGEGYTF. In DNA form, the CDR3 reads TGTGCCAGCAGCCCGGGGCTGTCAGGGGAAGGCTACACCTTC.

The gene calls are TRBV20-1 and TRBJ2-5; either TRBD1 or TRBD2 may supply D (5 bases each). CDR1 DFQATT and CDR2 SNEGSKA come from the germline V gene (reference sequence). The CDR3 has 14 residues. Trimming cost V 5 bases and J 2 bases, with 15 bases left between them. The CDR3 sequence is CSAPNRGLQETQYF. CDR3 coding DNA: TGCAGTGCTCCTAACCGGGGCCTGCAAGAGACCCAGTACTTC.

The chain is built from TRBV29-1 and TRBJ2-3; weak D call: TRBD1 (6 bases). Deletions cut 7 bases from V and 2 bases from J, with 13 bases between. The CDR3 runs 13 residues. CDR1 and CDR2 from the germline V gene are SQVTM and ANQGSEA. The CDR3 here is CSARGQLTDTQYF. As DNA, the CDR3 is TGCAGCGCCCGAGGACAGCTCACAGATACGCAGTATTTT.

In this sample, this clonotype turned up a few times. An end of the junction does not agree with germline; a read error may underlie this. V is TRBV6-5 and J is TRBJ2-1; perhaps TRBD2 as D (6 bases). CDR1 is MNHEY, CDR2 SVGAGI, per germline. The CDR3 has 12 residues. The CDR3 loop reads CASGDSYHEQFF. Written as DNA, the CDR3 is TGTGCCAGCGGGGACTCCTACCATGAGCAGTTCTTC.

The rearrangement links TRBV20-1 to TRBJ1-1, with 11 positions matching TRBD1. Unmatched junction bases numbered 9, after V lost 3 bases and J lost 0 bases. The CDR3 consists of 17 residues. CDR1 DFQATT and CDR2 SNEGSKA come from the germline V gene (reference sequence). CDR3 coding DNA: TGCAGTGCTAGGGACAGGGGGCGCGGGAATATGAACACTGAAGCTTTCTTT. This codes for CSARDRGRGNMNTEAFF.

The rearrangement joins TRBV7-2 to TRBJ1-2, with TRBD1 identical over 9 bases. The germline V gene encodes CDR1 SGHTA and CDR2 FQGNSA. This CDR3 spans 13 amino acids. V gave up 5 bases and J gave up 7 bases; unmatched junction bases: 5. CDR3 coding DNA: TGTGCCAGCAGCCCGGACAGGGGAAGTGGCTACACCTTC. This translates into CASSPDRGSGYTF. Variable domain in full (rest from reference TRBV7-2 and TRBJ1-2): GAGVSQSPSNKVTEKGKDVELRCDPISGHTALYWYRQSLGQGLEFLIYFQGNSAPDKSGLPSDRFSAERTGGSVSTLTIQRTQQEDSAVYLCASSPDRGSGYTFGSGTRLTVV.

This clonotype has just a few counts. The V gene is TRBV4-2, the J gene TRBJ2-7, with 11 bases that match TRBD2. J lost 4 bases, V lost 4 bases, and 9 bases had no gene match. Germline CDR1 is LGHNA and CDR2 is YNFKEQ. There are 16 residues in the CDR3. CDR3 bases: TGTGCCAGCAGCCTCGGTACGGGACTAGCGGTTTACGAGCAGTACTTC. Protein product: CASSLGTGLAVYEQYF.

This clonotype has just a few counts. The chain recombines TRBV30 with TRBJ2-1; D gene uncertain. This CDR3 is built from 13 residues. With 1 base removed from V and 13 bases from J, the gap between germline ends came to 17 bases. From germline, CDR1 is GTSNPN and CDR2 SVGIG (reference sequence). The chain's CDR3 is CAWSGKGVLNQFF. DNA for the CDR3: TGTGCCTGGAGTGGTAAAGGTGTTCTGAACCAGTTCTTC.

In this sample, this clonotype turned up many times. The rearrangement joins TRBV18 to TRBJ1-2; D not certain. The CDR3 sequence is 17 residues long. Germline CDR1 is KGHSH and CDR2 is LQKENI. V lost 1 base, J lost 4 bases, and 19 bases lay in between. DNA of the CDR3: TGTGCCAGCTCACCACAGATGAGGAACCCCGAGCGCTATGGCTACACCTTC. Protein: CASSPQMRNPERYGYTF.

This clonotype showed up just a few times. This rearrangement joins TRBV7-9 to TRBJ2-7; D might be TRBD2 (5 bases). Trimming pared 5 bases from V and 4 bases from J, leaving 18 bases between. The CDR3 totals 15 residues. Germline-derived CDR1 and CDR2 are SEHNR and FQNEAQ (reference sequence). The CDR3 loop is CASSAIGLGEYEQYF. In nucleotides, the CDR3 is TGTGCCAGCAGCGCAATAGGACTTGGCGAATACGAGCAGTACTTC.

V and J are TRBV7-4 and TRBJ2-7; 10 bases are a match to TRBD2. Germline trimming cut 1 base from V and 2 bases from J; bases unmatched to any gene: 11. Germline V gives CDR1 SGHVT, CDR2 SQSDAQ. The CDR3 totals 18 residues. CDR3 sequence: CASSLGSGLATVTYEQYF. For the CDR3, the DNA is TGTGCCAGCAGCTTAGGGTCGGGACTAGCGACTGTCACCTACGAGCAGTACTTC.

This clonotype occurred a few times. A clone one base away is much larger, so this may be a read error. The genes are TRBV29-1 and TRBJ2-7; no clear D. This CDR3 is 14 amino acids long. Germline assignment: CDR1 SQVTM and CDR2 ANQGSEA. V was clipped by 8 bases and J by 0 bases, with 17 bases between them. CDR3 residues: CSMAPAANSYEQYF. The CDR3 DNA follows: TGCAGCATGGCCCCGGCAGCCAACTCCTACGAGCAGTACTTC.